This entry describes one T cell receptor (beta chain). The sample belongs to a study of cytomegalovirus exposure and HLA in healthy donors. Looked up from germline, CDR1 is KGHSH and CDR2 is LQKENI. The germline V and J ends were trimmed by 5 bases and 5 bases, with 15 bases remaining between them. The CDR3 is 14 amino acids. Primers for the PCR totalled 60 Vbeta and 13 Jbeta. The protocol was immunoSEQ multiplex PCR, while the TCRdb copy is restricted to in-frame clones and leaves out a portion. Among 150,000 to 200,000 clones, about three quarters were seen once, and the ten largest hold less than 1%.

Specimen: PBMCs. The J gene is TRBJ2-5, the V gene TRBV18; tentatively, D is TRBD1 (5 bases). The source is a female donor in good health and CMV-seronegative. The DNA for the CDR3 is TGTGCCAGCTCAGACAGAAGGTCTGGCGAGACCCAGTACTTC. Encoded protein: CASSDRRSGETQYF. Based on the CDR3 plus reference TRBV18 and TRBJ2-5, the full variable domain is NAGVMQNPRHLVRRRGQEARLRCSPMKGHSHVYWYRQLPEEGLKFMVYLQKENIIDESGMPKERFSAEFPKEGPSILRIQQVVRGDSAAYFCASSDRRSGETQYFGPGTRLLVL.